Each of the 27 T cell receptor beta chains below was sequenced from the same sample in a study of blood T cell repertoires in COVID-19. The repertoire was sequenced with immunoSEQ multiplex PCR; TCRdb's copy has only in-frame clones and lacks some. This sample has more than 150,000 clones, with around 73% found just once. The sample comprised PBMCs or T cells enriched from blood (not recorded which). Source of these receptors: a woman between 50 and 59 years old who had recovered from COVID-19.

J is TRBJ2-2 and V is TRBV24-1, with D unresolved. CDR3 size: 13 residues. CDR1 and CDR2 (germline): KGHDR, SFDVKD. Trimming cost V 5 bases and J 4 bases, with 7 bases left between them. The DNA of the CDR3 is TGTGCCACCAGTGGATCGGTCACCGGGGAGCTGTTTTTT. Translated: CATSGSVTGELFF.

This chain joins TRBV6-5 and TRBJ1-4; D is perhaps TRBD1 (5 bases). The CDR3 extends over 15 amino acids. With 6 bases removed from V and 4 bases from J, the gap between germline ends came to 15 bases. From germline, CDR1 is MNHEY and CDR2 SVGAGI. CDR3 sequence: CASSHGQGINEKLFF. The DNA for the CDR3 is TGTGCCAGCAGCCACGGGCAGGGTATTAATGAAAAACTGTTTTTT.

This clone has more than one count but fewer than ten. The chain has TRBV7-2 and TRBJ2-5; possible D gene TRBD1, 7 bases. The CDR3 spans 17 residues. Germline loops: CDR1 SGHTA, CDR2 FQGNSA. Trimming took off 2 bases at V and 2 bases at J, with 18 bases between the two ends. The CDR3 is CASSLRPAGQIQETQYF. CDR3 nucleotides: TGTGCCAGCAGCTTAAGACCCGCGGGACAGATACAAGAGACCCAGTACTTC.

The CDR3 nucleotides read TGTGCCATCAGTGGAGGACTAGCGGGAGACATCGACGAGCAGTACTTC. As protein: CAISGGLAGDIDEQYF. The rearrangement links TRBV10-3 to TRBJ2-7; 13 bases fit TRBD2. Trimming took 4 bases from V and 5 from J; bases not matched to a gene: 8. Germline V gene sequence: CDR1 ENHRY, CDR2 SYGVKD. The CDR3 is made up of 16 amino acids.

This chain connects TRBV11-3 to TRBJ2-3; TRBD2 agrees at 7 bases. V gave up 0 bases and J gave up 4 bases; unmatched junction bases: 4. This CDR3 has 15 residues. The germline V gene has CDR1 SGHNT and CDR2 YENEEA. The CDR3 loop is CASSLESGASDTQYF. CDR3 DNA sequence: TGTGCCAGCAGCTTAGAGAGCGGGGCGTCAGATACGCAGTATTTT.

The chain is built from TRBV5-7 and TRBJ1-5, with 12 bases that match TRBD1. TRBV5-7 is placed among ORFs of uncertain function. The CDR3 has 18 residues. V shed 4 bases and J 2 bases; nucleotides not matched to a gene: 10. CDR3: CASSVRDRGPRGNQPQHF. In nucleotides, the CDR3 is TGTGCCAGCAGCGTCCGGGACAGGGGGCCTCGGGGCAATCAGCCCCAGCATTTT.

The gene calls are TRBV5-4 and TRBJ2-1; the D gene is possibly TRBD2 (6 bases). The CDR3 has 12 residues. V lost 3 bases and J 9 bases, leaving 10 bases between the germline ends. Germline V gene data show CDR1 as SGHNT and CDR2 as YYREEE (reference sequence). The CDR3 loop is CASSSGAGEQFF. CDR3 nucleotides: TGTGCCAGCAGCTCGGGAGCTGGTGAGCAGTTCTTC.

The rearrangement uses TRBV11-2 and TRBJ2-1; TRBD2 aligns across 8 bases. CDR3 size: 16 residues. Trimming at V came to 3 bases and at J to 4 bases, leaving 8 bases not matched to a gene. CDR1 SGHAT and CDR2 FQNNGV come from the germline V gene. The CDR3: CASSLTRASGYNEQFF. CDR3 coding DNA: TGTGCCAGCAGCTTGACCCGGGCTAGCGGGTACAATGAGCAGTTCTTC.

The gene calls are TRBV3-1 (or the pseudogene TRBV3-2) and TRBJ2-2, with a possible D match to TRBD2 (5 bases). CDR3 length: 15 residues. Germline V CDR1 and CDR2: LGHDT, YNNKEL (reference sequence). V lost 4 bases and J lost 3, with 12 bases in between. The CDR3 nucleotides are TGTGCCAGCAGCCGACGAGGGAGACACACCGGGGAGCTGTTTTTT. It encodes CASSRRGRHTGELFF.

The chain couples TRBV5-5 to TRBJ2-7; possibly TRBD1 for D (6 bases). Germline CDR1 SGHKS, CDR2 YYEKEE (reference sequence). CDR3 length: 14 residues. V gave up 4 bases and J gave up 3 bases, with 14 bases separating them. The CDR3 spells CASSTSGTIYEQYF. The CDR3 DNA is TGTGCCAGCAGCACCTCCGGGACAATCTACGAGCAGTACTTC.

The gene calls are TRBV19 and TRBJ1-2, with 8 bases that match TRBD1. Germline V lookup: CDR1 LNHDA, CDR2 SQIVND (reference sequence). With V trimmed by 5 bases and J by 7 bases, 6 bases remained unmatched. CDR3 length equals 13 residues. The CDR3 DNA follows: TGTGCCAGTAGTCCTGGACAGGGTGTTGGCTACACCTTC. The encoded protein is CASSPGQGVGYTF. The complete variable domain, with remaining parts taken from reference TRBV19 and TRBJ1-2, reads DGGITQSPKYLFRKEGQNVTLSCEQNLNHDAMYWYRQDPGQGLRLIYYSQIVNDFQKGDIAEGYSVSREKKESFPLTVTSAQKNPTAFYLCASSPGQGVGYTFGSGTRLTVV.

This rearrangement joins TRBV28 to TRBJ2-7, with TRBD1 identical over 12 bases. Germline CDR1 MDHEN, CDR2 SYDVKM. The V segment lost 6 bases and the J segment 3 bases; nucleotides outside the gene matches: 3. The length of the CDR3 is 14 residues. The CDR3 loop reads CASRGQGAHYEQYF. CDR3 DNA: TGTGCCAGCAGGGGACAGGGGGCTCACTACGAGCAGTACTTC.

The chain couples TRBV19 to TRBJ1-3; maybe TRBD1 (6 bases). This CDR3 has 17 amino acids. Trimming pared 10 bases from V and 0 bases from J, leaving 22 bases between. Germline CDR1 LNHDA, CDR2 SQIVND (reference sequence). CDR3 sequence: CANTTGPIASSGNTIYF. Here the CDR3 DNA reads TGTGCCAATACCACAGGGCCCATCGCTAGCTCTGGAAACACCATATATTTT.

The chain employs TRBV2 and TRBJ2-2, with 11 bases aligning to TRBD2. The CDR3 has 17 amino acids. The V gene end was trimmed by 5 bases and the J gene end by 3 bases; junction bases not matched to a gene: 8. The germline V gene encodes CDR1 SNHLY and CDR2 FYNNEI. DNA for the CDR3: TGTGCCAGCAGTCCCCAACTTAGCGGGAGGGACACCGGGGAGCTGTTTTTT. It translates to CASSPQLSGRDTGELFF.

The chain recombines TRBV30 with TRBJ1-1; D gene ambiguous. CDR1 is GTSNPN, CDR2 SVGIG, per germline (reference sequence). V lost 4 bases to trimming and J lost 1 base, with 13 bases between them. This CDR3 spans 14 amino acids. CDR3 bases: TGTGCCTGGATAAGTTTATCAGGGAACACTGAAGCTTTCTTT. Amino acids: CAWISLSGNTEAFF.

This chain links TRBV4-1 with TRBJ1-1, with 8 bases lining up with TRBD1. CDR3 length: 15 amino acids. After removal of 5 bases from V and 4 bases from J, the junction contained 9 bases not matched to a gene. Looked up from germline, CDR1 is MGHRA and CDR2 is YSYEKL. CDR3: CASSDRQGQGTEAFF. CDR3 in DNA: TGCGCCAGCAGCGACCGACAGGGGCAGGGCACTGAAGCTTTCTTT.

This clone appeared a few times. The chain has TRBV27 and TRBJ2-7; TRBD1 is a possible D gene (5 bases). V was clipped by 2 bases and J by 6 bases, with 11 bases between them. Germline CDR1 reads MNHEY; CDR2 reads SMNVEV (reference sequence). The CDR3 consists of 13 residues. CDR3 protein: CASSLKGVREQYF. As DNA, the CDR3 is TGTGCCAGCAGTTTAAAAGGGGTACGCGAGCAGTACTTC.

J is TRBJ1-4 and V is TRBV5-8; tentatively, D is TRBD1 (5 bases). The CDR3 runs to 14 residues. Germline lookup yields CDR1 SGHTS and CDR2 YDEGEE. V was pared by 0 bases and J by 6 bases, with 9 bases between. CDR3 nucleotide sequence: TGTGCCAGCAGCTTGGGACAGCCCCATGAAAAACTGTTTTTT. Residues: CASSLGQPHEKLFF.

The V and J genes are TRBV21-1 and TRBJ1-2; the D call in the table, TRBD1, was not verified against the DNA. TRBV21-1 is marked as a pseudogene. The CDR3 has 16 amino acids. For the CDR3, the DNA is TGTGCCAGCAGCAAACAGGGACAGGGTGAGGACTATGGCTACACCTTC. As protein: CASSKQGQGEDYGYTF.

V is TRBV5-1 and J is TRBJ1-2; D is ambiguous. Germline lookup yields CDR1 SGHRS and CDR2 YFSETQ. Trimming stripped 4 bases from V and 3 bases from J, with 10 bases between. This CDR3 contains 13 residues. CDR3 loop: CASSTAADYGYTF. In DNA, the CDR3 is TGCGCCAGCAGCACCGCCGCGGACTATGGCTACACCTTC.

The J gene is TRBJ1-5, the V gene TRBV30; 9 nucleotides align to TRBD1. This CDR3 comprises 19 residues. Germline lookup yields CDR1 GTSNPN and CDR2 SVGIG (reference sequence). V lost 1 base to trimming and J lost 4 bases; unmatched junction nucleotides: 17. CDR3 in amino acids: CAWSGGMEPGQGKNQPQHF. In nucleotides, the CDR3 is TGTGCCTGGAGTGGCGGTATGGAGCCGGGACAGGGAAAGAATCAGCCCCAGCATTTT.

V gene TRBV3-1 (or the pseudogene TRBV3-2) combines with J gene TRBJ2-1; TRBD2 matches at 9 bases. The CDR3 contains 13 residues. The junction had 0 bases not matched to a gene; V was cut back by 3 bases and J by 6 bases. Per germline, CDR1 LGHDT and CDR2 YNNKEL (reference sequence). CDR3 DNA sequence: TGTGCCAGCAGCCATAGCGGGAGCAATGAGCAGTTCTTC. Amino acid sequence: CASSHSGSNEQFF.

The gene calls are TRBV19 and TRBJ2-1; 10 nucleotides align to TRBD2. J gave up 3 bases and V 6 bases, and 5 bases lay outside the gene matches. The CDR3 sequence is 15 residues long. Germline CDR1 reads LNHDA; CDR2 reads SQIVND (reference sequence). The CDR3 here is CASSSGLAVYNEQFF. The CDR3 DNA reads TGTGCCAGTAGCAGTGGACTAGCGGTCTACAATGAGCAGTTCTTC.

This clone has a handful of counts. The chain combines TRBV27 with TRBJ2-1; no definite D call. The CDR3 contains 11 residues. The V and J ends lost 9 bases and 9 bases respectively, with 12 bases between them. Germline V gene sequence: CDR1 MNHEY, CDR2 SMNVEV (reference sequence). The CDR3 is CASFNFGEQFF. CDR3 in DNA: TGTGCCAGTTTCAACTTCGGTGAGCAGTTCTTC.

This clone was observed a few times. The chain employs TRBV6-5 and TRBJ1-4; 8 bases are shared with TRBD1. CDR3 length: 15 amino acids. The V gene's germline CDR1 is MNHEY and CDR2 SVGAGI. V shed 6 bases and J 8 bases; nucleotides not matched to a gene: 11. The CDR3 DNA is TGTGCCAGCAGCCCCAGGGGGCCAGGCGGGGAAAAACTGTTTTTT. It specifies CASSPRGPGGEKLFF.

The gene calls are TRBV5-1 and TRBJ2-1; D is uncertain. Germline lookup yields CDR1 SGHRS and CDR2 YFSETQ. Trimming cost V 2 bases and J 0 bases, with 9 bases left between them. This CDR3 has 15 amino acids. CDR3 coding DNA: TGCGCCAGCAGCTTAACCGCTAGCTCCTACAATGAGCAGTTCTTC. It yields the protein CASSLTASSYNEQFF.

The V call is TRBV11-2, the J call TRBJ1-4; D is possibly TRBD1 (5 bases). Germline CDR1 and CDR2: SGHAT and FQNNGV. V shed 3 bases and J shed 6 bases, with 11 bases lying between them. This CDR3 region has 14 residues. The CDR3 DNA sequence: TGTGCCAGCAGCTTTTCCAGGGTCGATGAAAAACTGTTTTTT. Encoded protein: CASSFSRVDEKLFF.